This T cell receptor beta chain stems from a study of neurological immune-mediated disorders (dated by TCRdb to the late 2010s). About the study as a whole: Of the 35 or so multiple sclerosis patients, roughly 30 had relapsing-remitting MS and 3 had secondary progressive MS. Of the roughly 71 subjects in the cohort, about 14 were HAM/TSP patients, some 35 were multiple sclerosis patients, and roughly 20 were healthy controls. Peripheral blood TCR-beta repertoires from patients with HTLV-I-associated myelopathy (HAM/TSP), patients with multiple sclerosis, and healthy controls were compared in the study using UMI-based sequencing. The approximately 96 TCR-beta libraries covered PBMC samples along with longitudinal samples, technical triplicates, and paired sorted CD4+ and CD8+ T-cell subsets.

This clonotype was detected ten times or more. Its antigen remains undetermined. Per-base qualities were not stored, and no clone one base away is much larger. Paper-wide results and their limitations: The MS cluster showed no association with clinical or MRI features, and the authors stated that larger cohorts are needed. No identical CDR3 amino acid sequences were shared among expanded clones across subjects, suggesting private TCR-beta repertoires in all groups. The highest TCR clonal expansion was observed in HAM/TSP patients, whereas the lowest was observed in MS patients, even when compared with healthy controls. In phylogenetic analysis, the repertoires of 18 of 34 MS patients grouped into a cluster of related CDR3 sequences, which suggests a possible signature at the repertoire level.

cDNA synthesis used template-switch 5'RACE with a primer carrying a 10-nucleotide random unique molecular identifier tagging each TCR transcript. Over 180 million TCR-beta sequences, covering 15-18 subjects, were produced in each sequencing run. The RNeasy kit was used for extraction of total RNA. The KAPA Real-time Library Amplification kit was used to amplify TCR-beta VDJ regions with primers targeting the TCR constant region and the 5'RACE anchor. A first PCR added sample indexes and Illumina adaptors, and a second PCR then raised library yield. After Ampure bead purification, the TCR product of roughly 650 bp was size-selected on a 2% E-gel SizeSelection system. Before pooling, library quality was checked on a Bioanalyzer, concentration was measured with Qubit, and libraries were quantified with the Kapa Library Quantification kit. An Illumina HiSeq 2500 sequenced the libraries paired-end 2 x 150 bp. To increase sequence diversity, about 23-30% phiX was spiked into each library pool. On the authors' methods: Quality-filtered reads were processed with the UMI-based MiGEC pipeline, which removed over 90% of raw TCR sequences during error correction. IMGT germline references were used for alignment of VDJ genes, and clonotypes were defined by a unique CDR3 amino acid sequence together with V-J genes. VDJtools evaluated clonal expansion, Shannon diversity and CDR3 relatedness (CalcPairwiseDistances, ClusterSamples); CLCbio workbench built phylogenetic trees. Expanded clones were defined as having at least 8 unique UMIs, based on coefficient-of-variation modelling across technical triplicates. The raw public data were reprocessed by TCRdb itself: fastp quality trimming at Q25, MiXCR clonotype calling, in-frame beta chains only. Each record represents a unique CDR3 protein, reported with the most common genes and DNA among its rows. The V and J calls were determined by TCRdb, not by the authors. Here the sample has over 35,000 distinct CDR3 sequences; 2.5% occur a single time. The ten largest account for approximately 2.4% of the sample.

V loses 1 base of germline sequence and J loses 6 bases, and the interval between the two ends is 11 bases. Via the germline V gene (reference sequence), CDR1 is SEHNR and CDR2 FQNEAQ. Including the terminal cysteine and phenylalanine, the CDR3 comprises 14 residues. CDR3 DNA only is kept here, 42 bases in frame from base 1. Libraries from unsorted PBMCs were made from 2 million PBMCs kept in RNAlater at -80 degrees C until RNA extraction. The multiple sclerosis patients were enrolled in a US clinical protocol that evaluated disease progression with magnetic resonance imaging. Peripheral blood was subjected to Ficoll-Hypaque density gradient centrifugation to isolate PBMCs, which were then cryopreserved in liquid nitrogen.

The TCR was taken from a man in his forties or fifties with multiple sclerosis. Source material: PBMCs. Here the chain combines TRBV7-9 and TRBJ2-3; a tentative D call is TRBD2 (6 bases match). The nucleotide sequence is TGTGCCAGCAGCTTAGGACTAGTCGACGATACGCAGTATTTT. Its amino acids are CASSLGLVDDTQYF.